This T cell receptor (beta chain) appears in the sequencing data of a study of cytomegalovirus exposure and HLA in healthy donors. Study in general: Approximately 180 million T cells yielded approximately 100 million unique TCR beta sequences, as an earlier analysis found.

This clone showed up just a few times. Antigen unknown. Vbeta (60) and Jbeta (13) primers were used in the PCR. Generated by immunoSEQ multiplex PCR, the TCRdb table keeps only in-frame clones and is missing some. The sample has some 63,000 clones, about 80% seen once; the top ten hold approximately 3.9%. With V trimmed by 5 bases and J by 0 bases, 7 bases remained unmatched. This CDR3 has 16 residues. The germline CDR1 and CDR2 sequences are MNHEY and SMNVEV (reference sequence). Study outcomes and limitations: The availability of immune exposure information extended only to CMV serostatus. Reports indicate that TCR beta sequences accurately predicted the HLA-A and HLA-B alleles of most subjects. Highest at DRB1 and lowest at HLA-C, TCR association rates differed among HLA loci in a later analysis.

The rearrangement joins TRBV27 to TRBJ2-3, with 8 bases fitting TRBD2. The TCR was taken from a woman aged 40 to 49 in good health and CMV-seronegative. What was sequenced was PBMCs. The CDR3 sequence: CASSRGAGESTDTQYF. The CDR3 nucleotides read TGTGCCAGCAGTAGAGGAGCGGGAGAAAGCACAGATACGCAGTATTTT.